The T cell receptor beta chain under discussion was sequenced for a study of T-cell reconstitution after alpha-beta-depleted transplantation in children. Unique molecular identifiers were used in preparing the TCRbeta library. Via MiXCR, TCRdb re-called the PCR reads, giving one row per CDR3 protein. The table lists 500,000 or so distinct CDR3 sequences, 32% of them singletons, with about 2.3% in the top ten. Trimming shortened V by 0 bases and J by 10 bases, and 10 bases separated the two germline ends. CDR3 length: 12 amino acids. Germline assignment: CDR1 SGDLS and CDR2 YYNGEE. This specimen was PBMCs from the stem cell graft donor, taken from the stem cell graft. The receptor's source is a human donor who donated a stem cell graft to a child with aplastic anemia. This rearrangement joins TRBV9 to TRBJ1-1; D call uncertain. The CDR3 DNA is TGTGCCAGCAGCGTAGATAACCGGGGAGCTTTCTTT. It specifies CASSVDNRGAFF.